This T cell receptor beta chain stems from a study of T cells after somatic rescue of genetic block. This CDR3 has 10 residues. TCRdb keeps only in-frame clones here, not all; method: immunoSEQ multiplex PCR. Of approximately 67,000 clones in the sample, 92% are singletons; the top ten hold approximately 3%. The receptor was derived from a middle-aged man. This chain joins TRBV1 and TRBJ2-7. TRBV1 is annotated as a pseudogene. Sequencing was done on a sample of peripheral blood mononuclear cells (PBMCs). CDR3 residues: CTSSHYEQYF. The CDR3 DNA sequence: TGCACCAGCAGCCACTACGAGCAGTACTTC.